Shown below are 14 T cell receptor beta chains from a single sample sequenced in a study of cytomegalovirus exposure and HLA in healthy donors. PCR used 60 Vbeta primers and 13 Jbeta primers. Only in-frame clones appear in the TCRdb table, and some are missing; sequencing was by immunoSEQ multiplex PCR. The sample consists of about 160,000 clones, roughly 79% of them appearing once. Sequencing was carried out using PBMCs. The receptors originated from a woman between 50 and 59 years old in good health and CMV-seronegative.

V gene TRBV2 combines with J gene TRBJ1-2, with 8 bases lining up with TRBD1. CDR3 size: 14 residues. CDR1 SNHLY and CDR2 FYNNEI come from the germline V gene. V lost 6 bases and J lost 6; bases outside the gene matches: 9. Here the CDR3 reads CASSIFDRGDGYTF. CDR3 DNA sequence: TGTGCCAGCAGCATATTTGACAGGGGAGATGGCTACACCTTC.

CDR3: CASSLPNGGRFF. Here the CDR3 DNA reads TGTGCCAGCAGCCTCCCCAACGGGGGGCGGTTCTTC. The chain combines TRBV4-2 with TRBJ2-1; a possible D gene is TRBD2 (7 bases). CDR1 is LGHNA, CDR2 YNFKEQ, per germline. The CDR3 is 12 residues long. V was cut by 4 bases and J by 15 bases, with 16 bases left in between.

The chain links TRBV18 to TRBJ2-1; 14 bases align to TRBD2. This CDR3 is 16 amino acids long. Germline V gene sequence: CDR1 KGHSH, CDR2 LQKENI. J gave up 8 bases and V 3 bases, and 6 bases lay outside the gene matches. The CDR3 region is CASSPPRGLAGDEQFF. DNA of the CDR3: TGTGCCAGCTCACCCCCCCGGGGACTAGCGGGAGATGAGCAGTTCTTC.

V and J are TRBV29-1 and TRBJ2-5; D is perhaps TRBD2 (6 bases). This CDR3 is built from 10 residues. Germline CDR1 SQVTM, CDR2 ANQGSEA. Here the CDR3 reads CSSGGETQYF. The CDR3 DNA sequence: TGCAGTTCCGGGGGTGAGACCCAGTACTTC.

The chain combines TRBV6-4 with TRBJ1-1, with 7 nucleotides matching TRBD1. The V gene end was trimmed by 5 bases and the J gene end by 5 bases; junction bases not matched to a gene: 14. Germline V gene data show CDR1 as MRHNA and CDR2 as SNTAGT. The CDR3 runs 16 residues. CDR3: CASSIPTGVGETEAFF. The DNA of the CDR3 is TGTGCCAGCAGTATTCCCACAGGGGTGGGGGAAACTGAAGCTTTCTTT.

The CDR3 reads CASSQTGGLVYGYTF. CDR3 bases: TGTGCCAGCAGCCAAACAGGGGGCCTCGTCTATGGCTACACCTTC. The chain employs TRBV11-2 and TRBJ1-2; TRBD1 aligns across 9 bases. Germline CDR1 is SGHAT and CDR2 is FQNNGV. This CDR3 is 15 amino acids long. The V and J ends lost 5 bases and 4 bases, in that order; junction bases with no gene match: 8.

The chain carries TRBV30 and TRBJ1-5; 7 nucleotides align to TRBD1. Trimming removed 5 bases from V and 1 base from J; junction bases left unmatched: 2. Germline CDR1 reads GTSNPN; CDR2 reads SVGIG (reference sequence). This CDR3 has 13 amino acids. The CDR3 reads CAWAGGSNQPQHF. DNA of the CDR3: TGTGCCTGGGCAGGGGGGAGCAATCAGCCCCAGCATTTT.

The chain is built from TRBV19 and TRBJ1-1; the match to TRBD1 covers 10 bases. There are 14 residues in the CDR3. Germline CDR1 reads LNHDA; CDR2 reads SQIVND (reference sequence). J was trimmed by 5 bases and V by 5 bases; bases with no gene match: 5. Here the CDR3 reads CASSWDRGSTEAFF. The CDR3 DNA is TGTGCCAGTAGTTGGGACAGGGGTTCGACTGAAGCTTTCTTT.

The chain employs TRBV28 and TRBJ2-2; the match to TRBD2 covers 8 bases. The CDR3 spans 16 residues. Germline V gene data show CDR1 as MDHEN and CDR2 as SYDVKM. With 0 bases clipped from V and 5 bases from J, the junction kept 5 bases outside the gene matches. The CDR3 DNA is TGTGCCAGCAGTTTATGGAGTAGCGGGGAAACCGGGGAGCTGTTTTTT. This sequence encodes CASSLWSSGETGELFF. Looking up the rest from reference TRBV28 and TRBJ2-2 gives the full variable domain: DVKVTQSSRYLVKRTGEKVFLECVQDMDHENMFWYRQDPGLGLRLIYFSYDVKMKEKGDIPEGYSVSREKKERFSLILESASTNQTSMYLCASSLWSSGETGELFFGEGSRLTVL.

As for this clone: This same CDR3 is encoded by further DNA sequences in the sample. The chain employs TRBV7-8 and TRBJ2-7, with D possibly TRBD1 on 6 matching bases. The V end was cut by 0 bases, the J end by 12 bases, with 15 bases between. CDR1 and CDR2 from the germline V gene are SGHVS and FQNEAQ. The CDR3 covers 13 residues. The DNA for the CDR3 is TGTGCCAGCAGCTTAGCGCAACAGGGAAAAGGGTACTTC. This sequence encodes CASSLAQQGKGYF.

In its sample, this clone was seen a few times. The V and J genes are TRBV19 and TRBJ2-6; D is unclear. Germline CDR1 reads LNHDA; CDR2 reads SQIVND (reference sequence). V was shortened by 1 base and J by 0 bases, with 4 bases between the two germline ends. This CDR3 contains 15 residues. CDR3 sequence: CASSIVRSGANVLTF. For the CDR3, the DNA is TGTGCCAGTAGTATAGTTCGCTCTGGGGCCAACGTCCTGACTTTC.

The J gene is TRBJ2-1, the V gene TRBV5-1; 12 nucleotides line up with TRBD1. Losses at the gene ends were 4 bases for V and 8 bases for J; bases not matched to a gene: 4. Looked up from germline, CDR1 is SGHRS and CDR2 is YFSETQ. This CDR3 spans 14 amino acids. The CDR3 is CASSGTGGRYEQFF. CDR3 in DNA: TGCGCCAGCAGCGGGACAGGGGGCAGGTATGAGCAGTTCTTC.

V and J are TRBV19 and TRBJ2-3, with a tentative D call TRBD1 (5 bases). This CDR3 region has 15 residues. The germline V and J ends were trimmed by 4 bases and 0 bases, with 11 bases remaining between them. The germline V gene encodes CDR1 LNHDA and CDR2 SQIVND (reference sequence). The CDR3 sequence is CASSTQVSSTDTQYF. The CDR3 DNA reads TGTGCCAGTAGTACACAGGTTTCTAGCACAGATACGCAGTATTTT. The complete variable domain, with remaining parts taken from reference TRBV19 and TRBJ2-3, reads DGGITQSPKYLFRKEGQNVTLSCEQNLNHDAMYWYRQDPGQGLRLIYYSQIVNDFQKGDIAEGYSVSREKKESFPLTVTSAQKNPTAFYLCASSTQVSSTDTQYFGPGTRLTVL.

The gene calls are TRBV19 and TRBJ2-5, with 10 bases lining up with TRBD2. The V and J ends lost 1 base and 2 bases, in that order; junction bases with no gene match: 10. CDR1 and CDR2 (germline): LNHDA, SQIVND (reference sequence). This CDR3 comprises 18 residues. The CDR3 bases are TGTGCCAGTAGTATAGGTACCAGCGGGGGGGCCTATCAAGAGACCCAGTACTTC. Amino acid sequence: CASSIGTSGGAYQETQYF.